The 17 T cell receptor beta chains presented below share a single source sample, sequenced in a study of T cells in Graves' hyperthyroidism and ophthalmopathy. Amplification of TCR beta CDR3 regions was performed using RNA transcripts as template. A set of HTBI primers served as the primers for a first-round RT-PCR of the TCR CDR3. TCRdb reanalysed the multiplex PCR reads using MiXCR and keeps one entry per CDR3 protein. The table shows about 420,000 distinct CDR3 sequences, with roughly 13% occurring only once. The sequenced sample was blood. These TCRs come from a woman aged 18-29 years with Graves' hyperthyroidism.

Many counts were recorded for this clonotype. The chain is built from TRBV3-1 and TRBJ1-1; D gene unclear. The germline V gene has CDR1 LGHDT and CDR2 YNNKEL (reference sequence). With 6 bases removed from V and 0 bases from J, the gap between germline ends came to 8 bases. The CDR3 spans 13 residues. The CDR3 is CASRAQMNTEAFF. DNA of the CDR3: TGTGCCAGCAGGGCTCAAATGAACACTGAAGCTTTCTTT. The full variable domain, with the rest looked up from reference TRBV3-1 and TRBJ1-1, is DTAVSQTPKYLVTQMGNDKSIKCEQNLGHDTMYWYKQDSKKFLKIMFSYNNKELIINETVPNRFSPKSPDKAHLNLHINSLELGDSAVYFCASRAQMNTEAFFGQGTRLTVV.

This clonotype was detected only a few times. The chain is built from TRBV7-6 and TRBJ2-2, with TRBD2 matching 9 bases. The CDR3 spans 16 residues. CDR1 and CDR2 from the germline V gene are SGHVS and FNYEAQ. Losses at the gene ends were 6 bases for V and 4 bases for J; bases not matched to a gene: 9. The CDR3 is CASRPRLAEGTGELFF. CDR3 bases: TGTGCCAGCAGACCCAGACTAGCGGAGGGCACCGGGGAGCTGTTTTTT.

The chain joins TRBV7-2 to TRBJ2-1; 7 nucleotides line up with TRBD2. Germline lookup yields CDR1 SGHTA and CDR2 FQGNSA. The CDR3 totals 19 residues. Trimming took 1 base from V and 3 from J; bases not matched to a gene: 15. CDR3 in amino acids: CASSLVNRLAGVNYNEQFF. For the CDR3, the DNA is TGTGCCAGCAGCTTAGTGAACAGGCTTGCGGGAGTGAACTACAATGAGCAGTTCTTC.

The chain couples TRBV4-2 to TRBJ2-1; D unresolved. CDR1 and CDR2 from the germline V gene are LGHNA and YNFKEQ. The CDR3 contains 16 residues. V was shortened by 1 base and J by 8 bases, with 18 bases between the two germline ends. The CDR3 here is CASSQGHGSYRDEQFF. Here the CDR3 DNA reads TGTGCCAGCAGCCAAGGCCACGGGTCCTACCGGGATGAGCAGTTCTTC.

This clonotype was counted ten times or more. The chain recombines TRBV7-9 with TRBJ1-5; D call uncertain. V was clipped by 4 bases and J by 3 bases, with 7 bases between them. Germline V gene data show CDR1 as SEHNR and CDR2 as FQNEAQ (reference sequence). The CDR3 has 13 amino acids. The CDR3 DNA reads TGTGCCAGCAGCTGGAGGGACAATCAGCCCCAGCATTTT. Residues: CASSWRDNQPQHF.

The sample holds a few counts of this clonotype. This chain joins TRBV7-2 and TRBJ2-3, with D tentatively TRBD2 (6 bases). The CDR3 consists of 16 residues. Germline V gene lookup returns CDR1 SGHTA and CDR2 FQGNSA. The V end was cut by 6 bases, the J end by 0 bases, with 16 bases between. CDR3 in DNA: TGTGCCAGCAGTACCCTCTGGACTAATAGCACAGATACGCAGTATTTT. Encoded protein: CASSTLWTNSTDTQYF.

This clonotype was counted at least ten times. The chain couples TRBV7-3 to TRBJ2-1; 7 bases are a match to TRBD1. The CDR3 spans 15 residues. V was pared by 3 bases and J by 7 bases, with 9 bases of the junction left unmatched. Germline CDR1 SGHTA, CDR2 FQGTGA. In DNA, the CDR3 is TGTGCCAGCAGCTTGGGTACGACAGGGCGGAATGAGCAGTTCTTC. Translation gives CASSLGTTGRNEQFF.

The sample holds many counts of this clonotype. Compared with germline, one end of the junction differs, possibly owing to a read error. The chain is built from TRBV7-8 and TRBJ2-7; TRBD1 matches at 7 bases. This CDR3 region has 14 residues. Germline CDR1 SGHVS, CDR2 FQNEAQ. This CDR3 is CASSRPTGHHEQHF. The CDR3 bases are TGTGCCAGCAGCCGACCGACAGGGCACCACGAGCAGCACTTC.

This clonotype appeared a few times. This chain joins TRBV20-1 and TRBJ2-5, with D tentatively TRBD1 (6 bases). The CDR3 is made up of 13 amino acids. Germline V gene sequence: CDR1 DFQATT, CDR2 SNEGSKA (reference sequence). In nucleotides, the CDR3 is TGCAGCGTACCAGGACAGAACCAAGAGACCCAGTACTTC. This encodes CSVPGQNQETQYF.

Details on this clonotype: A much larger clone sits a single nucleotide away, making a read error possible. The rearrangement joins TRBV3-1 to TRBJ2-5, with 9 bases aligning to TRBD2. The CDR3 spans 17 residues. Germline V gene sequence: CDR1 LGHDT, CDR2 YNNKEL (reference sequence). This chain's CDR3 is CASSQDLVAGDQETRYF. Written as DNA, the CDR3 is TGTGCCAGCAGCCAAGATCTTGTAGCGGGGGATCAAGAGACCCGGTACTTC.

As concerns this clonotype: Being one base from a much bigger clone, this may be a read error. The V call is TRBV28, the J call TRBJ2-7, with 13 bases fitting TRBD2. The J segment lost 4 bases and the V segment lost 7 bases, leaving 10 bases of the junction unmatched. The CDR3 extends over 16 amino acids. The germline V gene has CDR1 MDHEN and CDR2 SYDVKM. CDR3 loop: CASITAWTSGSYEQYF. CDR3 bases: TGTGCCAGCATTACTGCCTGGACTAGCGGGAGTTACGAGCAGTACTTC.

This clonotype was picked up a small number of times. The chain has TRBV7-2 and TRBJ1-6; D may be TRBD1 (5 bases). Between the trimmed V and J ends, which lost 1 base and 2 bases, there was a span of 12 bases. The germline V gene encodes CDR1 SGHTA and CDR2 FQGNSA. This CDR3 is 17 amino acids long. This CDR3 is CASSLERTGPYNSPLHF. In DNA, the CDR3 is TGTGCCAGCAGCTTAGAACGGACGGGACCCTATAATTCACCCCTCCACTTT. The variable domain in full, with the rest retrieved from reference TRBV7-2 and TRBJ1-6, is GAGVSQSPSNKVTEKGKDVELRCDPISGHTALYWYRQSLGQGLEFLIYFQGNSAPDKSGLPSDRFSAERTGGSVSTLTIQRTQQEDSAVYLCASSLERTGPYNSPLHFGNGTRLTVT.

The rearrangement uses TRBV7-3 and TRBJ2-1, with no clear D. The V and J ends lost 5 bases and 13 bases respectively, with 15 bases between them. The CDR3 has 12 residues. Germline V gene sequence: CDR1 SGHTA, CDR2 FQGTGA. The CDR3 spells CASSNGPALQFF. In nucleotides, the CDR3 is TGTGCCAGCAGCAATGGACCGGCCCTCCAGTTCTTC.

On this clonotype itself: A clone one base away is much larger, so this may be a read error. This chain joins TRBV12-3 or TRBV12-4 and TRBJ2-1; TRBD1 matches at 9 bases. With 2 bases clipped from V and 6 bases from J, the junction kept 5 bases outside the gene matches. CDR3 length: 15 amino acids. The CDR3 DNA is TGTGCCAGCAGTTTATCGACAGGGGGTTCCAATGAGCAGTTCTTC. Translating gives CASSLSTGGSNEQFF.

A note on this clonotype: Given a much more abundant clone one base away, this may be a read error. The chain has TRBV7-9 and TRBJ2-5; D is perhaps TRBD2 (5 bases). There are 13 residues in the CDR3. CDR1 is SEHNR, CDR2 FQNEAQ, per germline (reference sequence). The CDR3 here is CASSAAGVRTQHF. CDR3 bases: TGTGCCAGCAGCGCCGCCGGGGTCAGGACCCAGCACTTC.

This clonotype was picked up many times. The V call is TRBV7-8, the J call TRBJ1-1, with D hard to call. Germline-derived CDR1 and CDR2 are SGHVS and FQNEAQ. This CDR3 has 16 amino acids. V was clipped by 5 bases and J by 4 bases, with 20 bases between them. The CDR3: CASSPDPGGVSTEAFF. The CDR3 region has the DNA TGTGCCAGCAGCCCTGATCCGGGAGGAGTCTCCACTGAAGCTTTCTTT.

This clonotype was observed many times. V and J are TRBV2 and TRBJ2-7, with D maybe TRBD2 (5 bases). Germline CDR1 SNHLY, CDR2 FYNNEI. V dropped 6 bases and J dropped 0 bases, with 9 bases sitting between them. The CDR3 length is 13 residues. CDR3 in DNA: TGTGCCAGCAGAGCGGTTGCCTCCTACGAGCAGTACTTC. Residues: CASRAVASYEQYF. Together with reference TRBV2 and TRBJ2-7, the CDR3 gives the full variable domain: EPEVTQTPSHQVTQMGQEVILRCVPISNHLYFYWYRQILGQKVEFLVSFYNNEISEKSEIFDDQFSVERPDGSNFTLKIRSTKLEDSAMYFCASRAVASYEQYFGPGTRLTVT.